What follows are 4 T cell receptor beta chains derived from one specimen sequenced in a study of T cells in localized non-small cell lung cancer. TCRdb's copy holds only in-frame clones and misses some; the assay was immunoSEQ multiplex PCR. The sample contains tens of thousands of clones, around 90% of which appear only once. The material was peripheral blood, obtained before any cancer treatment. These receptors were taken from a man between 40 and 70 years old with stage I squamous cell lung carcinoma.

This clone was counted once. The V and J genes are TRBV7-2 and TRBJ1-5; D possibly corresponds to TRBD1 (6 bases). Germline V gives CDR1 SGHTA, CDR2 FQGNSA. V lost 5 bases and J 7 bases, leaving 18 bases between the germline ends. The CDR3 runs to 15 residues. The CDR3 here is CASSASWGRGQPQHF. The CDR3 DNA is TGTGCCAGCAGCGCCTCTTGGGGGCGGGGGCAGCCCCAGCATTTT.

For the CDR3, the DNA is TGTGCCAGCAGTCCTTCTAGCGGGACCGCCTACGAGCAGTACTTC. Its protein product is CASSPSSGTAYEQYF. The V and J genes are TRBV7-3 and TRBJ2-7, with 9 bases matching TRBD2. This CDR3 has 15 amino acids. CDR1 is SGHTA and CDR2 is FQGTGA in the germline V gene. V lost 6 bases and J lost 2; bases outside the gene matches: 8.

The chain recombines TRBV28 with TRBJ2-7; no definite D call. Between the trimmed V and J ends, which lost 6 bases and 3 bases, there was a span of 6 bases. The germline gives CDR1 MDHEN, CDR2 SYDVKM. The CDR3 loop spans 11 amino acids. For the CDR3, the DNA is TGTGCCAGCAGCTCCGACTACGAGCAGTACTTC. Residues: CASSSDYEQYF. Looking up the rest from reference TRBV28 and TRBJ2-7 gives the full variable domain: DVKVTQSSRYLVKRTGEKVFLECVQDMDHENMFWYRQDPGLGLRLIYFSYDVKMKEKGDIPEGYSVSREKKERFSLILESASTNQTSMYLCASSSDYEQYFGPGTRLTVT.

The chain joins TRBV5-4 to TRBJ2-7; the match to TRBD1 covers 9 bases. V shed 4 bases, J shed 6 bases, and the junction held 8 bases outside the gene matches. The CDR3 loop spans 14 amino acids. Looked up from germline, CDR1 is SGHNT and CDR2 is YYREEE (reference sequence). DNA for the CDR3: TGTGCCAGCAGCGCCCGGACAGGGGCGGGCGAGCAGTACTTC. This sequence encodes CASSARTGAGEQYF.